Given below is one T cell receptor (beta chain) in context. Its specificity is not known. These data originate in a study of untreated major depressive disorder. General study findings and limits: Depressed patients' CD4+ T cells carried increased TRBV05-01 (Vbeta 5.1) usage versus control CD4+ T cells.

This CDR3 comprises 12 residues. Germline CDR1 reads SGHNT; CDR2 reads YYREEE (reference sequence). V lost 0 bases to trimming and J lost 4 bases, with 3 bases between them. Here immunoSEQ multiplex PCR was the method, and the copy in TCRdb shows in-frame clones only, minus some. The repertoire has around 23,000 clones, 91% of them found once; the top ten carry 0.55% to 0.9%. The V gene is TRBV5-4, the J gene TRBJ2-3; D ambiguous. What was sequenced was CD4+ T cells from PBMCs. This clonotype was obtained from a woman aged 25 to 39 with major depressive disorder. As DNA, the CDR3 is TGTGCCAGCAGCTTGGGGGCAGATACGCAGTATTTT. Its protein is CASSLGADTQYF. Full variable domain (missing parts from reference TRBV5-4 and TRBJ2-3): ETGVTQSPTHLIKTRGQQVTLRCSSQSGHNTVSWYQQALGQGPQFIFQYYREEENGRGNFPPRFSGLQFPNYSSELNVNALELDDSALYLCASSLGADTQYFGPGTRLTVL.